Listed below are T cell receptor beta chains from one sample, sequenced in a study of cytotoxic CD8 clonotypes in ibrutinib-treated CLL. Clones were sequenced by immunoSEQ multiplex PCR, and TCRdb holds only the in-frame ones, with some missing. The sample records 50,000 to 65,000 clones, around 68% being singletons. The specimen was PBMCs, collected after 12 months of ibrutinib treatment. The receptors were sampled from a human donor with chronic lymphocytic leukemia. The CDR3 runs from the conserved cysteine through the conserved F or W. The D gene is left open where the match is weak. Rows may omit the clone size; those that give it use once, few, many or a size class.

v_gene	abundance	d_gene	j_gene	CDR3nt	CDR3aa
TRBV5-1	-	TRBD2	TRBJ2-3	TGCGCCAGCAGCTCACTAGCGGGAAACACAGATACGCAGTATTTT	CASSSLAGNTDTQYF
TRBV29-1	-	TRBD2	TRBJ2-2	TGCAGCGTTGAAGATCCGGGACTAGCGGCGAACACCGGGGAGCTGTTTTTT	CSVEDPGLAANTGELFF
TRBV5-1	-	TRBD1	TRBJ1-4	TGCGCCAGCAGCCCGGGGACAGAGGGCACTAATGAAAAACTGTTTTTT	CASSPGTEGTNEKLFF
TRBV2	few	-	TRBJ2-7	TGTGCCAGCAGTTTGAACAGGGCCCCTGCCTACGAGCAGTACTTC	CASSLNRAPAYEQYF
TRBV5-1	-	TRBD2	TRBJ2-5	TGCGCCAGCAGCGTAGCGGGAGGGCCAGGGACCCAGTACTTC	CASSVAGGPGTQYF
TRBV19	few	-	TRBJ2-1	TGTGCCAGTAGCACGTTCTCCTACAATGAGCAGTTCTTC	CASSTFSYNEQFF
TRBV5-4	-	-	TRBJ2-5	TGTGCCAGCAGCCCGGGGGGCGGGGACCAAGAGACCCAGTACTTC	CASSPGGGDQETQYF
TRBV6-1	-	TRBD2	TRBJ2-3	TGTGCCAGCAGTGGAAGGTTACTAGCGGCTAGCACAGATACGCAGTATTTT	CASSGRLLAASTDTQYF
TRBV2	-	-	TRBJ2-2	TGTGCCAGCAGTGACCGCAGGGGACTTAACACCGGGGAGCTGTTTTTT	CASSDRRGLNTGELFF
TRBV11-2	few	-	TRBJ2-7	TGTGCCAGCAGTTACACAGCCTACTACGAGCAGTACTTC	CASSYTAYYEQYF
TRBV30	-	TRBD2	TRBJ2-1	TGTGCCTGGAGTCGAATCCTCCTAGCGGGAGTTTCGGCGGAGCAGTTCTTC	CAWSRILLAGVSAEQFF
TRBV7-2	-	TRBD1	TRBJ2-7	TGTGCCAGCAGCTGGACAGGGGACTACGAGCAGTACTTC	CASSWTGDYEQYF
TRBV7-6	-	-	TRBJ2-5	TGTGCCAGCAGCCGGGACGCCCCTACCCAGTACTTC	CASSRDAPTQYF
TRBV5-1	-	-	TRBJ2-5	TGCGCCAGCAGCTCGACGGGCATGGAAGAGACCCAGTACTTC	CASSSTGMEETQYF
TRBV15	-	TRBD1	TRBJ2-4	TGTGCCACCAGCAGATCCGGACAGGGTGGTTTAGCCAAAAACATTCAGTACTTC	CATSRSGQGGLAKNIQYF
TRBV7-6	-	-	TRBJ2-3	TGTGCCAGCAGTCGCGCGCTCTTGGGGCAGGGTACAGATACGCAGTATTTT	CASSRALLGQGTDTQYF
TRBV6-5	once	TRBD1	TRBJ2-7	TGTGCCAGCAGTTCCGACCGACAGGGTGGATCCTACGAGCAGTACTTC	CASSSDRQGGSYEQYF
TRBV11-2	-	-	TRBJ1-2	TGTGCCAGCAGCCTAGGATCTTGGGGCTACACCTTC	CASSLGSWGYTF
TRBV7-2	few	-	TRBJ2-7	TGTGCCAGCAGCTCCCGGGAGTCCTACGAGCAGTACTTC	CASSSRESYEQYF
TRBV2	-	-	TRBJ2-3	TGTGCCAGCAGTGAAACGGTAGGGGATACGCAGTATTTT	CASSETVGDTQYF
TRBV29-1	-	-	TRBJ2-7	TGCAGCGTGCTGACCACCGGGAGTTCCTACGAGCAGTACTTC	CSVLTTGSSYEQYF
TRBV7-2	-	-	TRBJ2-2	TGTGCCAGCAGCGCAATTCAGGGGGGCGCGACCGGGGAGCTGTTTTTT	CASSAIQGGATGELFF
TRBV6-1	-	-	TRBJ2-7	TGTGCCAGCAGTGAACGGGGCGCGGGGACCTACGAGCAGTACTTC	CASSERGAGTYEQYF
TRBV27	-	-	TRBJ2-3	TGTGCCAGCAGTTTCACGGGAGTCGGCACAGATACGCAGTATTTT	CASSFTGVGTDTQYF
TRBV7-2	-	-	TRBJ2-5	TGTGCCAGCAGCACCCAGTGGGGCCAGTACTTC	CASSTQWGQYF
TRBV28	-	-	TRBJ2-1	TGTGCCAGCAGATCAGGTTTTAACCACAATGAGCAGTTCTTC	CASRSGFNHNEQFF
TRBV30	-	-	TRBJ1-3	TGTGCCTGGAGTGTACTGGGAGGAAACACCATATATTTT	CAWSVLGGNTIYF
TRBV6-1	-	-	TRBJ2-2	TGTGCCAGCAGTGCCCGGTCAAGGACCGCACTCACCGGGGAGCTGTTTTTT	CASSARSRTALTGELFF
TRBV11-1	-	-	TRBJ2-5	TGTGCCAGCAGCTTAAACAGGGTGGAGACCCAGTACTTC	CASSLNRVETQYF
TRBV5-1	-	TRBD1	TRBJ2-7	TGCGCCAGCAGCTTGGGACAGGGAGACGAGCAGTACTTC	CASSLGQGDEQYF
TRBV4-1	few	TRBD2	TRBJ2-7	TGCGCCAGCAGCCGAACCGGGACTAGCGGGTACGAGCAGTACTTC	CASSRTGTSGYEQYF
TRBV19	-	-	TRBJ1-2	TGTGCCAGTAAGACAGCGAACTATGGCTACACCTTC	CASKTANYGYTF
TRBV5-1	few	-	TRBJ1-3	TGCGCCAGCAGGGGGTTCGGAAACACCATATATTTT	CASRGFGNTIYF
TRBV10-3	-	-	TRBJ2-1	TGTGCCATCAGCCGGGACCAAAGCAATGAGCAGTTCTTC	CAISRDQSNEQFF
TRBV5-4	-	-	TRBJ2-2	TGTGCCAGCAGCTTGGACAGGGTGACCGGGGAGCTGTTTTTT	CASSLDRVTGELFF
TRBV10-3	-	-	TRBJ2-7	TGTGCCATCACTGGAGGTAGCGGTCTCTCCTACGAGCAGTACTTC	CAITGGSGLSYEQYF
TRBV2	few	-	TRBJ1-1	TGTGCCAGCAGTGAACAGGTCCGGATAGAGGCTTTCTTT	CASSEQVRIEAFF
TRBV5-1	-	TRBD1	TRBJ1-6	TGCGCCAGCAGCTTGGAAGGGACAGTACGAGGCCATTCACCCCTCCACTTT	CASSLEGTVRGHSPLHF
TRBV19	-	-	TRBJ2-1	TGTGCCAGTAGTATCGGGGATAACCCAACGAATGAGCAGTTCTTC	CASSIGDNPTNEQFF
TRBV7-9	-	-	TRBJ1-1	TGTGCCAGCAGCTTAGCGGCAGGGAAGGACACTGAAGCTTTCTTT	CASSLAAGKDTEAFF
TRBV7-2	few	-	TRBJ2-7	TGTGCCAGCAGCTGGGGTACTAGCAGGCACGAGCAGTACTTC	CASSWGTSRHEQYF
TRBV9	few	-	TRBJ1-4	TGTGCCAGCAGCACATGGGACATCGATGAAAAACTGTTTTTT	CASSTWDIDEKLFF
TRBV5-1	-	-	TRBJ2-1	TGCGCCAGCACCTGGGGACCTAGAGGCAATGAGCAGTTCTTC	CASTWGPRGNEQFF
TRBV4-1	-	-	TRBJ2-7	TGCGCCAGCAGCCAGGGTAACGAGCAGTACTTC	CASSQGNEQYF
TRBV5-4	-	-	TRBJ2-5	TGTGCCAGCAGCTTGCGATCCTACGGGGAGACCCAGTACTTC	CASSLRSYGETQYF
TRBV15	-	TRBD1	TRBJ2-7	TGTGCCACCAGCAAAGACAGGGGGAGACGACTAGGGGCCTACGAGCAGTACTTC	CATSKDRGRRLGAYEQYF
TRBV27	-	TRBD1	TRBJ1-3	TGTGCCTCGGACAGGGGGCACCCCCTCTCTGGAAACACCATATATTTT	CASDRGHPLSGNTIYF
TRBV7-8	-	-	TRBJ1-1	TGTGCCAGCAGCTTAAACACGAACACTGAAGCTTTCTTT	CASSLNTNTEAFF
TRBV7-6	once	TRBD2	TRBJ2-2	TGTGCCAGCAGCTGGGGGACTAGCGGGGGCACCGGGGAGCTGTTTTTT	CASSWGTSGGTGELFF
TRBV7-3	-	-	TRBJ1-1	TGTGCCAGCAGCCCAGGAGGCCGGCCCACTGAAGCTTTCTTT	CASSPGGRPTEAFF
TRBV5-1	-	-	TRBJ1-4	TGCGCCAGCAGCCCCACGCTACATGCAACTAATGAAAAACTGTTTTTT	CASSPTLHATNEKLFF
TRBV18	-	-	TRBJ1-1	TGTGCCAGCTCACCAAGGCCCCAAAGACAGAACACTGAAGCTTTCTTT	CASSPRPQRQNTEAFF
TRBV6-5	-	-	TRBJ2-2	TGTGCCAGCAGTTACTCTCAGGGAGCTCGCGGGGAGCTGTTTTTT	CASSYSQGARGELFF
TRBV5-4	-	TRBD2	TRBJ2-7	TGTGCCAGCAGCGACCCGACTAGCGGAACCTACGAGCAGTACTTC	CASSDPTSGTYEQYF
TRBV7-3	few	TRBD2	TRBJ2-1	TGTGCCAGCAGCTTGGGCGGGAGTACCTACAATGAGCAGTTCTTC	CASSLGGSTYNEQFF
TRBV6-6	-	TRBD2	TRBJ2-5	TGTGCCAGCAAAATCAGCGGGGACCCACTGGAGACCCAGTACTTC	CASKISGDPLETQYF
TRBV6-5	-	TRBD1	TRBJ1-3	TGTGCCAGCAGTCGACAGGGTGGAAACACCATATATTTT	CASSRQGGNTIYF
TRBV7-2	-	TRBD2	TRBJ2-7	TGTGCCAGCAGCTCGGGACTAGCGGGAGGGTACGAGCAGTACTTC	CASSSGLAGGYEQYF